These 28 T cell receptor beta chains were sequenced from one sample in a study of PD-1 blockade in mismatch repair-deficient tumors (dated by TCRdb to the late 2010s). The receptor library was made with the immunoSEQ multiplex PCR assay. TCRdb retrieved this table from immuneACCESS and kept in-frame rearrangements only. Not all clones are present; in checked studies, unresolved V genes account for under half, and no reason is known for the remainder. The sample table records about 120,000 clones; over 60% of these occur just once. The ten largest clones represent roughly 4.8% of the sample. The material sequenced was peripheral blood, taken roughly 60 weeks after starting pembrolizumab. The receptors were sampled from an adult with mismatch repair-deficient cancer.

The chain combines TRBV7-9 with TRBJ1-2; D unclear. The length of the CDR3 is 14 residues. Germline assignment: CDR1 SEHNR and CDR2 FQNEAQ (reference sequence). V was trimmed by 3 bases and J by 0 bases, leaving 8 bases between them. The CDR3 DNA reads TGTGCCAGCAGCTTTCAAAGTGCTAACTATGGCTACACCTTC. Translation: CASSFQSANYGYTF.

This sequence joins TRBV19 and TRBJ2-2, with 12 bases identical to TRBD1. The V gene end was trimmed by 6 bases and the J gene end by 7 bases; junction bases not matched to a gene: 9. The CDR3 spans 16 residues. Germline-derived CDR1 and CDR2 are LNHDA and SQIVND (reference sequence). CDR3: CASSQGQGADGGELFF. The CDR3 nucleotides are TGTGCCAGTAGCCAGGGACAGGGGGCGGATGGCGGGGAGCTGTTTTTT. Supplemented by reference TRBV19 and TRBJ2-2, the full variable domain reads DGGITQSPKYLFRKEGQNVTLSCEQNLNHDAMYWYRQDPGQGLRLIYYSQIVNDFQKGDIAEGYSVSREKKESFPLTVTSAQKNPTAFYLCASSQGQGADGGELFFGEGSRLTVL.

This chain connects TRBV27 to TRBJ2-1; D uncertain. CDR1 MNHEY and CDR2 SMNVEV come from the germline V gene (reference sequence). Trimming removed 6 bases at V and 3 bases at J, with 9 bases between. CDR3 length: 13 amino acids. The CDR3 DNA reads TGTGCCAGCAGCCTCAAGCGCTACAATGAGCAGTTCTTC. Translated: CASSLKRYNEQFF.

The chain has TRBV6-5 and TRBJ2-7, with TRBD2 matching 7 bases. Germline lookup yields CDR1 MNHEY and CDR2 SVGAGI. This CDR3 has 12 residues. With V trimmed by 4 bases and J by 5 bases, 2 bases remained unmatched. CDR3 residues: CASSSTSNEQYF. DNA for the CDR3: TGTGCCAGCAGTTCGACTAGCAACGAGCAGTACTTC.

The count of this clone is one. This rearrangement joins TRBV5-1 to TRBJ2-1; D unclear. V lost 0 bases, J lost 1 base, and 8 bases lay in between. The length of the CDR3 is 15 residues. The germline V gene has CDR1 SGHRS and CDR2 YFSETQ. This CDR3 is CASSLASGSYNEQFF. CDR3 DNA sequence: TGCGCCAGCAGCTTGGCGTCCGGGTCCTACAATGAGCAGTTCTTC.

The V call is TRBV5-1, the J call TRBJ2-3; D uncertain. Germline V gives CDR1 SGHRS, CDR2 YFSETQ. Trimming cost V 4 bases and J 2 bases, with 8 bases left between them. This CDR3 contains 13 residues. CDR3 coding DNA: TGCGCCAGCAGCGCAATCAACACAGATACGCAGTATTTT. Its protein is CASSAINTDTQYF.

The CDR3 DNA reads TGCGCCAGCAGCCCCGGACAGGGGGCGAGCACAGATACGCAGTATTTT. Amino acid sequence: CASSPGQGASTDTQYF. V gene TRBV5-1 combines with J gene TRBJ2-3, with 11 bases aligning to TRBD1. From germline, CDR1 is SGHRS and CDR2 YFSETQ. J lost 0 bases, V lost 4 bases, and 4 bases had no gene match. This CDR3 comprises 16 residues.

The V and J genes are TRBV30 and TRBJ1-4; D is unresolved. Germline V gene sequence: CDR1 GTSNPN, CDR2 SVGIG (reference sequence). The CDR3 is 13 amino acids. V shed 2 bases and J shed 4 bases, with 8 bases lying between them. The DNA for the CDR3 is TGTGCCTGGAGTTTAAACTTTAATGAAAAACTGTTTTTT. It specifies CAWSLNFNEKLFF.

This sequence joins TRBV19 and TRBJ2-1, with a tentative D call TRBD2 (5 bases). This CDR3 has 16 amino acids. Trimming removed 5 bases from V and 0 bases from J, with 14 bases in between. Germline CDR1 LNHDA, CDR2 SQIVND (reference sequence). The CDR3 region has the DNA TGTGCCAGTAGTCCCGCGCTTGACTACTCCTACAATGAGCAGTTCTTC. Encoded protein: CASSPALDYSYNEQFF. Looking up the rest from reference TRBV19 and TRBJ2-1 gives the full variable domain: DGGITQSPKYLFRKEGQNVTLSCEQNLNHDAMYWYRQDPGQGLRLIYYSQIVNDFQKGDIAEGYSVSREKKESFPLTVTSAQKNPTAFYLCASSPALDYSYNEQFFGPGTRLTVL.

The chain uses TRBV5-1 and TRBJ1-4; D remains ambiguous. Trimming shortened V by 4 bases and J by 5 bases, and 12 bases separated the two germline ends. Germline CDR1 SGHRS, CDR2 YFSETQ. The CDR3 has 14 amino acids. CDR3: CASSPSGRNEKLFF. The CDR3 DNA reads TGCGCCAGCAGCCCGTCGGGAAGGAATGAAAAACTGTTTTTT.

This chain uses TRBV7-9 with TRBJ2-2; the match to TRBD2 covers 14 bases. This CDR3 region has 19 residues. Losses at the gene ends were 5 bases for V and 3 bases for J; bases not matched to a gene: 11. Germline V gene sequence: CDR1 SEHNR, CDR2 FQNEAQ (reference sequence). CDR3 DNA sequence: TGTGCCAGCAGCAAGGGGACTAGCGGGAGTAACCACGACACCGGGGAGCTGTTTTTT. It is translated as CASSKGTSGSNHDTGELFF.

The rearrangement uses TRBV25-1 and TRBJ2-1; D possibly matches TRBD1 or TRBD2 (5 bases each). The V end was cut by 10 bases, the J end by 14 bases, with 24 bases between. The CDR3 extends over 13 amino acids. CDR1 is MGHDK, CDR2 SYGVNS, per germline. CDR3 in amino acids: CATSTQGWGNEFF. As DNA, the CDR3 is TGTGCCACCTCTACCCAGGGTTGGGGGAATGAGTTCTTC.

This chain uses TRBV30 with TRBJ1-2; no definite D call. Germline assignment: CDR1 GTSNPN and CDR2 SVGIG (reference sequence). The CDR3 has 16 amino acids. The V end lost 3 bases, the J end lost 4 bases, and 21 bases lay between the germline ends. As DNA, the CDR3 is TGTGCCTGGAGCCCGACCACAGCCGGATATGGCTATGGCTACACCTTC. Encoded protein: CAWSPTTAGYGYGYTF.

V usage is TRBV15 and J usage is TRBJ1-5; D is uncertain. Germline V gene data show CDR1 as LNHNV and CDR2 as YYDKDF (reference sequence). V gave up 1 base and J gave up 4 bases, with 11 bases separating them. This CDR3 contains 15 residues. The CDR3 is CATSRVDRLNQPQHF. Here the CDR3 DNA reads TGTGCCACCAGCAGAGTTGATAGACTAAATCAGCCCCAGCATTTT.

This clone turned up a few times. CDR3 sequence reads: CSARADGYTF. CDR3 DNA: TGCAGTGCTCGAGCAGATGGCTACACCTTC. J is TRBJ1-2 and V is TRBV20-1; D is unresolved. This CDR3 spans 10 amino acids. Trimming took 5 bases from V and 6 from J, leaving 7 bases between them. Per the germline V gene, CDR1 is DFQATT and CDR2 is SNEGSKA (reference sequence).

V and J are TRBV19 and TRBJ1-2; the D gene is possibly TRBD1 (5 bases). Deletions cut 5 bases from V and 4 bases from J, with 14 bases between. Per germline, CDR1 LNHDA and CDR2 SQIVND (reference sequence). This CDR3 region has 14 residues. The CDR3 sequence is CASSRGPGSYGYTF. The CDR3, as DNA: TGTGCCAGTAGTCGGGGCCCAGGGAGCTATGGCTACACCTTC.

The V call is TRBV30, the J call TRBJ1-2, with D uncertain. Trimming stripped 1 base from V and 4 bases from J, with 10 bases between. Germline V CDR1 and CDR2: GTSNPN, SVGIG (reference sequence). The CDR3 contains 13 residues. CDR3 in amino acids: CAWSAQGSYGYTF. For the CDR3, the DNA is TGTGCCTGGAGTGCTCAAGGGAGCTATGGCTACACCTTC.

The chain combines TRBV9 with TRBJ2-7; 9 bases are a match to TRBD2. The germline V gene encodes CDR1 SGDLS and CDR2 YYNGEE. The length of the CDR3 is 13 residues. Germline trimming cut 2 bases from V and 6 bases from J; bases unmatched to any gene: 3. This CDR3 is CASSVGSGSEQYF. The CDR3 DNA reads TGTGCCAGCAGCGTCGGTAGCGGGAGCGAGCAGTACTTC.

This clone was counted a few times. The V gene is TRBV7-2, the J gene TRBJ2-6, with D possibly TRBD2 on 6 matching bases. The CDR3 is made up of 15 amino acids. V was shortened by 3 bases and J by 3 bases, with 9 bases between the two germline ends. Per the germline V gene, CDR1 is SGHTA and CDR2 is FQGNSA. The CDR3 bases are TGTGCCAGCAGCTTGCGGGACTTTGGGGCCAACGTCCTGACTTTC. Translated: CASSLRDFGANVLTF.

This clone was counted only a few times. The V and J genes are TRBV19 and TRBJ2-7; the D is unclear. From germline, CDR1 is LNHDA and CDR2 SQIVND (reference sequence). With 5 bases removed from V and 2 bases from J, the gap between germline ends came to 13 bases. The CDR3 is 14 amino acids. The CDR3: CASSATKATYEQYF. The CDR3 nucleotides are TGTGCCAGTAGTGCAACCAAAGCTACCTACGAGCAGTACTTC.

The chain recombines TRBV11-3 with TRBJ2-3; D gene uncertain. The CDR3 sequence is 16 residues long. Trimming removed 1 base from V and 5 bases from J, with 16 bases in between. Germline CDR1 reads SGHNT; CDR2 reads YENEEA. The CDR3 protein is CASSLGGQSSGDTQYF. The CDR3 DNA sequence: TGTGCCAGCAGCTTAGGTGGTCAGAGCTCGGGAGATACGCAGTATTTT.

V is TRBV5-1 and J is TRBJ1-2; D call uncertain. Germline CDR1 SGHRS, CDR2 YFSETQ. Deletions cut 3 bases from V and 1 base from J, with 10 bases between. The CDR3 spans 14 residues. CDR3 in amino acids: CASSWETGNYGYTF. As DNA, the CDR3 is TGCGCCAGCAGCTGGGAGACCGGTAACTATGGCTACACCTTC.

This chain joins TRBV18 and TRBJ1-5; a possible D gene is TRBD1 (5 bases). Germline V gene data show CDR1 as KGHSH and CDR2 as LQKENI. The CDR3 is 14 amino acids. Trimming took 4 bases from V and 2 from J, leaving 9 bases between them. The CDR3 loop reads CASSQGTGNQPQHF. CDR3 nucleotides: TGTGCCAGCTCACAGGGGACGGGCAATCAGCCCCAGCATTTT.

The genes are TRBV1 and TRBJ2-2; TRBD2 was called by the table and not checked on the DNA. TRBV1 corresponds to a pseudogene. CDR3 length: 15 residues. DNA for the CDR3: TGCACCAGCAGCCAAGCCTCTCCTAGCACCGGGGAGCTGTTTTTT. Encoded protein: CTSSQASPSTGELFF.

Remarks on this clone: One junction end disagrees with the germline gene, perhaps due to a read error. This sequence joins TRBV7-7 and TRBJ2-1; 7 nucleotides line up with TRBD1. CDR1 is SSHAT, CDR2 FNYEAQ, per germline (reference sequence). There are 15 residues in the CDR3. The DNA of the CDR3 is TGTGCTAGCAGCTTGGACAGGAGCTCCTACAATGAGCAGTTCTTC. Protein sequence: CASSLDRSSYNEQFF.

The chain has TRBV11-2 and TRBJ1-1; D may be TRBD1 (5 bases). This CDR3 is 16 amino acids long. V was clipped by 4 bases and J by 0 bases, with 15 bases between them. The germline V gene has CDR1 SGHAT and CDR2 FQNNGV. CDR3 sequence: CASSWGSKAMNTEAFF. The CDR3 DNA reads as TGTGCCAGCAGCTGGGGGTCAAAAGCCATGAACACTGAAGCTTTCTTT.

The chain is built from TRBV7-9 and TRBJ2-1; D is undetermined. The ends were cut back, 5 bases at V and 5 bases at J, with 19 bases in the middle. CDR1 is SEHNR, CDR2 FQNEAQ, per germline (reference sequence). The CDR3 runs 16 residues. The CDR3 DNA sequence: TGTGCCAGCAGCCTAACCCGGTTCCCCGGGCACAATGAGCAGTTCTTC. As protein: CASSLTRFPGHNEQFF.

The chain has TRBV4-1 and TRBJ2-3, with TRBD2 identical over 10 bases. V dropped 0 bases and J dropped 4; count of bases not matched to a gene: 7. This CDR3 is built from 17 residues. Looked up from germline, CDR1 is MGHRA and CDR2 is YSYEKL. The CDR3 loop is CASSQDGAGGPADTQYF. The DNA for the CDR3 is TGCGCCAGCAGCCAAGATGGAGCGGGAGGGCCCGCAGATACGCAGTATTTT.